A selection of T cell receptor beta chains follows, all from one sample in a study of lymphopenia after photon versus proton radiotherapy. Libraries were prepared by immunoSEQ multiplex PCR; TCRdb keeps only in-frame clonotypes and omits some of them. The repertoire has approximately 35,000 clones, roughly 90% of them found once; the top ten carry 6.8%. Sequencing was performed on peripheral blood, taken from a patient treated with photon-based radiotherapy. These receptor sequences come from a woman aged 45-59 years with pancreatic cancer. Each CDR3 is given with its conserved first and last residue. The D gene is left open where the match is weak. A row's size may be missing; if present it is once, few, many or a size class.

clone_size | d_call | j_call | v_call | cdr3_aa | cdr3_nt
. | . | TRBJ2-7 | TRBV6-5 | CASKPLMDSGLEQYF | TGTGCCAGCAAACCCTTGATGGACAGCGGTCTTGAGCAGTACTTC
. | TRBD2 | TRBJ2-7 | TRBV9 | CASSVGLAPTYEQYF | TGTGCCAGCAGCGTAGGACTAGCGCCAACCTACGAGCAGTACTTC
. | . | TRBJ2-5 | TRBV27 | CASSLSPRRETQYF | TGTGCCAGCAGTTTATCGCCCAGGAGGGAGACCCAGTACTTC
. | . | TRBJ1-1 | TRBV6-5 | CASSYSRQRLAFF | TGTGCCAGCAGTTACTCCAGACAGCGCTTGGCTTTCTTT
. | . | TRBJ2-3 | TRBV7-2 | CASSLSGHVTDTQYF | TGTGCCAGCAGCTTGTCAGGACACGTCACAGATACGCAGTATTTT
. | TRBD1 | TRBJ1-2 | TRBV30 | CACPGQGVNGYTF | TGTGCCTGTCCCGGACAGGGTGTGAACGGCTACACCTTC
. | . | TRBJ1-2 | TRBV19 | CASSQGWLGYTF | TGTGCCAGTAGTCAGGGGTGGCTTGGCTACACCTTC
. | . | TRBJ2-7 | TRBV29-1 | CSVEADSGEQYF | TGCAGCGTTGAAGCAGACAGTGGCGAGCAGTACTTC
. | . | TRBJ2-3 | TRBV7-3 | CASSLTGQLSTDTQYF | TGTGCCAGCAGCTTAACGGGGCAGCTAAGCACAGATACGCAGTATTTT
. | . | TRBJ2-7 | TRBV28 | CATVTGSYEQYF | TGTGCCACCGTGACAGGTTCCTACGAGCAGTACTTC
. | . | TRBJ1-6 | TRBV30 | CAWMGSSYNSPLHF | TGTGCCTGGATGGGAAGCTCCTATAATTCACCCCTCCACTTT
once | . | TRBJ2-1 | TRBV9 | CASSVIGAYNEQFF | TGTGCCAGCAGCGTAATAGGCGCCTACAATGAGCAGTTCTTC
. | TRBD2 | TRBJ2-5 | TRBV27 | CASTDTGTRGTQYF | TGTGCCAGCACCGACACCGGGACTAGGGGGACCCAGTACTTC
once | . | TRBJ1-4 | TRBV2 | CASSELPREKLFF | TGTGCCAGCAGTGAGCTCCCTCGGGAAAAACTGTTTTTT
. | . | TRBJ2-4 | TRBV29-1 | CSVDDGYF | TGCAGCGTTGACGACGGATACTTC
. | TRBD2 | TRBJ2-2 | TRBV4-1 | CASSHLLAGLNTGELFF | TGCGCCAGCAGCCATCTTCTAGCGGGGTTGAACACCGGGGAGCTGTTTTTT
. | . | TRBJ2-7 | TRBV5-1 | CASSRGTRMGRYEQYF | TGCGCCAGCAGCCGTGGGACCAGAATGGGACGCTACGAGCAGTACTTC
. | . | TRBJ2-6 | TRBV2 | CASSQWSSGANVLTF | TGTGCCAGCAGCCAGTGGAGCTCTGGGGCCAACGTCCTGACTTTC
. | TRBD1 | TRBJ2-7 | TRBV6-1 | CASEQGAYEQYF | TGTGCCTCGGAACAGGGGGCCTACGAGCAGTACTTC
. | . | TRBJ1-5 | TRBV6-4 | CASSVDSNQPQHF | TGTGCCAGCAGTGTGGACAGCAATCAGCCCCAGCATTTT
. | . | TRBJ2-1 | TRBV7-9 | CASSHNVPGEQFF | TGTGCCAGCAGTCATAACGTACCCGGTGAGCAGTTCTTC
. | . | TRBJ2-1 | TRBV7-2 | CASSPGTTNEQFF | TGTGCCAGCAGCCCAGGGACAACAAATGAGCAGTTCTTC
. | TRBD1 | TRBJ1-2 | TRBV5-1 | CASSPERQGYGYTF | TGCGCCAGCAGCCCGGAGCGACAGGGCTATGGCTACACCTTC
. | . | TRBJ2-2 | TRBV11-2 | CASSLSRLNTGELFF | TGTGCCAGCAGCTTATCTAGACTGAACACCGGGGAGCTGTTTTTT
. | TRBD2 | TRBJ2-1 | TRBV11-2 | CASSLARTSGRSGYNEQFF | TGTGCCAGCAGCTTAGCGCGGACTAGCGGGAGGTCAGGGTACAATGAGCAGTTCTTC
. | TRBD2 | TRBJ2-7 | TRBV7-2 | CASSFRGTSGRNEQYF | TGTGCCAGCAGCTTTCGTGGGACTAGCGGGAGAAACGAGCAGTACTTC
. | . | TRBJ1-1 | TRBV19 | CASSRQERTEAFF | TGTGCCAGTAGTCGACAGGAGAGGACTGAAGCTTTCTTT
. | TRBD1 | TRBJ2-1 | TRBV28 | CASRSDRVVGYNEQFF | TGTGCCAGCAGATCCGACAGGGTGGTTGGGTACAATGAGCAGTTCTTC
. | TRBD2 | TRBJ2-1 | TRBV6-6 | CGSGREGLNEQFF | TGCGGGTCCGGGCGGGAGGGCCTCAATGAGCAGTTCTTC
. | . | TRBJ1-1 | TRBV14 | CASSRRGTANTEAFF | TGTGCCAGCAGCCGACGGGGCACAGCGAACACTGAAGCTTTCTTT
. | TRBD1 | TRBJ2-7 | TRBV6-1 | CASSRTGGSYEQYF | TGTGCCAGCAGTCGTACAGGGGGTTCCTACGAGCAGTACTTC
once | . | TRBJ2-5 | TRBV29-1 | CSVAAHQETQYF | TGCAGCGTTGCGGCCCACCAAGAGACCCAGTACTTC
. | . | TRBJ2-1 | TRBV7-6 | CASSLVWRDTEQFF | TGTGCCAGCAGCTTAGTCTGGCGGGACACTGAGCAGTTCTTC
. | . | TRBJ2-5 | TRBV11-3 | CASSLGGVQETQYF | TGTGCCAGCAGCTTAGGGGGAGTCCAAGAGACCCAGTACTTC
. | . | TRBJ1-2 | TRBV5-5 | CASSLALGYGLGYTF | TGTGCCAGCAGCTTGGCCTTAGGATACGGTTTGGGCTACACCTTC
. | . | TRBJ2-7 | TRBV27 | CASSHRQAAAYEQYF | TGTGCCAGCAGTCACCGACAGGCGGCGGCCTACGAGCAGTACTTC
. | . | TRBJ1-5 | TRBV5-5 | CASSLGGGVQPQHF | TGTGCCAGCAGCTTGGGTGGGGGGGTCCAGCCCCAGCATTTT
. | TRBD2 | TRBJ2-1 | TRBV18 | CASSPGGSSYNEQFF | TGTGCCAGCTCACCGGGCGGGAGCTCCTACAATGAGCAGTTCTTC
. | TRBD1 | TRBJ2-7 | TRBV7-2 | CASSLAGTDYYEQYF | TGTGCCAGCAGCTTAGCGGGGACAGATTACTACGAGCAGTACTTC
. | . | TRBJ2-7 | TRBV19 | CASSFRVRNEQYF | TGTGCCAGTAGTTTCCGGGTGAGGAACGAGCAGTACTTC
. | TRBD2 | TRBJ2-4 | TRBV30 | CAWTPGGGLAKNIQYF | TGTGCCTGGACCCCCGGGGGGGGACTAGCCAAAAACATTCAGTACTTC
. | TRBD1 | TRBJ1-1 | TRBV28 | CASSSTTDRAPSNTEAFF | TGTGCCAGCAGTTCGACCACCGACAGGGCGCCTTCGAACACTGAAGCTTTCTTT
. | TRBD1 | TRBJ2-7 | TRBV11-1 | CASGSRGPYEQYF | TGTGCCAGCGGGTCGAGGGGGCCCTACGAGCAGTACTTC
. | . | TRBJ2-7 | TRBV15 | CATSRDPGGENEQYF | TGTGCCACCAGCAGAGATCCCGGCGGAGAAAACGAGCAGTACTTC
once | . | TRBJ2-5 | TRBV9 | CASSVATRETQYF | TGTGCCAGCAGCGTAGCTACGCGGGAGACCCAGTACTTC